The entry that follows covers one T cell receptor (beta chain) sequence. This record comes from a study of OX40 agonist ivuxolimab in advanced cancers. Study-wide background: An anti-OX40 (CD134) antibody with agonistic activity, ivuxolimab, was administered to patients. Past anti-PD-1, anti-PD-L1 or anti-CTLA-4 therapy was accepted, and 40% had received some.

Produced via immunoSEQ multiplex PCR; TCRdb's table is partial and in-frame only. This table holds approximately 76,000 clones, about 82% found once. The V and J ends lost 1 base and 3 bases respectively, with 6 bases between them. Germline lookup yields CDR1 SGHTA and CDR2 FQGNSA. CDR3 length equals 14 residues. This receptor was obtained from an adult with an advanced solid tumor such as melanoma, head and neck, liver or kidney cancer. The chain combines TRBV7-2 with TRBJ1-4; no clear D gene. Here the sequenced sample was CD4+ or CD8+ T cells sorted from blood, taken in a trial of the OX40 agonist ivuxolimab. CDR3 coding DNA: TGTGCCAGCAGCTTAGGGGGTTCTAATGAAAAACTGTTTTTT. Translated: CASSLGGSNEKLFF.